This is a list of T cell receptor beta chains from one sample in a study of T cell responses to AZD1222 COVID-19 vaccine. TCRdb keeps only in-frame clones here, not all; method: immunoSEQ multiplex PCR. This sample has under 95,000 clones, with over 85% found just once. The sequences come from peripheral blood, collected on day 0 of AZD1222 vaccination. The source of these receptors is an adult in good health. Each CDR3 is given with its conserved first and last residue. The order of the fields is clone size, J gene, V gene, D gene, CDR3 protein, CDR3 DNA. D genes are given only for firm matches. Rows give clone size only sometimes, using once, few, many, or a class for an expanded clone.

size: few; J: TRBJ2-7; V: TRBV13; D: TRBD1; CDR3: CASTRGTGEDEQYF; DNA: TGTGCCAGTACACGGGGGACAGGGGAAGACGAGCAGTACTTC
size: -; J: TRBJ2-4; V: TRBV19; D: -; CDR3: CATRRRSPGDIQYF; DNA: TGTGCAACTAGAAGGAGGAGTCCCGGGGACATTCAGTACTTC
size: -; J: TRBJ2-7; V: TRBV5-1; D: -; CDR3: CASSLGQSDTYEQYF; DNA: TGCGCCAGCAGCTTGGGGCAGTCGGACACCTACGAGCAGTACTTC
size: few; J: TRBJ2-7; V: TRBV28; D: -; CDR3: CASSFARGASYEQYF; DNA: TGTGCCAGCAGTTTCGCTCGAGGGGCCTCCTACGAGCAGTACTTC
size: -; J: TRBJ1-3; V: TRBV25-1; D: -; CDR3: CASSESPGAGNTIYF; DNA: TGTGCCAGCAGTGAATCTCCGGGGGCGGGAAACACCATATATTTT
size: -; J: TRBJ1-1; V: TRBV5-6; D: -; CDR3: CASSGLSENTEAFF; DNA: TGTGCCAGCAGTGGTCTCAGTGAGAACACTGAAGCTTTCTTT
size: -; J: TRBJ2-1; V: TRBV4-2; D: -; CDR3: CASSQQGEYNEQFF; DNA: TGTGCCAGCAGCCAACAGGGCGAATACAATGAGCAGTTCTTC
size: -; J: TRBJ1-1; V: TRBV25-1; D: TRBD1; CDR3: CASRGQGENTEAFF; DNA: TGTGCCAGCAGAGGACAGGGGGAGAACACTGAAGCTTTCTTT
size: few; J: TRBJ2-7; V: TRBV6-1; D: TRBD2; CDR3: CASSEDQAGANEQYF; DNA: TGTGCCAGCAGTGAAGACCAAGCGGGAGCTAACGAGCAGTACTTC
size: -; J: TRBJ2-7; V: TRBV19; D: -; CDR3: CASSRTQGSAAYEQYF; DNA: TGTGCCAGTAGTAGAACTCAAGGGTCGGCCGCCTACGAGCAGTACTTC
size: -; J: TRBJ1-1; V: TRBV29-1; D: -; CDR3: CSASPGFSNTEAFF; DNA: TGCAGCGCTTCCCCGGGGTTCTCGAACACTGAAGCTTTCTTT
size: -; J: TRBJ1-3; V: TRBV6-5; D: -; CDR3: CASIETRGNTIYF; DNA: TGTGCCAGCATAGAGACCCGGGGAAACACCATATATTTT
size: -; J: TRBJ2-5; V: TRBV19; D: TRBD1; CDR3: CASSPRRDSQETQYF; DNA: TGTGCCAGTAGTCCACGTCGGGACAGCCAAGAGACCCAGTACTTC
size: -; J: TRBJ1-1; V: TRBV19; D: -; CDR3: CASSTTAPGRGGTEAFF; DNA: TGTGCCAGTAGTACCACAGCCCCGGGACGGGGTGGCACTGAAGCTTTCTTT
size: -; J: TRBJ2-7; V: TRBV4-1; D: TRBD1; CDR3: CASSQPGAGGPYEQYF; DNA: TGCGCCAGCAGCCAGCCTGGGGCAGGGGGCCCCTACGAGCAGTACTTC
size: -; J: TRBJ1-3; V: TRBV9; D: -; CDR3: CASSPTVISGNTIYF; DNA: TGTGCCAGCAGCCCCACCGTCATCTCTGGAAACACCATATATTTT
size: once; J: TRBJ1-2; V: TRBV6-5; D: TRBD1; CDR3: CASSYSRDSSYGYTF; DNA: TGTGCCAGCAGTTACTCTCGGGACAGTAGCTATGGCTACACCTTC
size: -; J: TRBJ2-3; V: TRBV7-3; D: TRBD2; CDR3: CASSLGTSGSTDTQYF; DNA: TGTGCCAGCAGCTTAGGGACTAGCGGGAGCACAGATACGCAGTATTTT
size: -; J: TRBJ2-7; V: TRBV5-1; D: -; CDR3: CASSPAAGIYEQYF; DNA: TGCGCCAGCAGCCCAGCGGCGGGGATCTACGAGCAGTACTTC
size: few; J: TRBJ2-1; V: TRBV7-3; D: -; CDR3: CASSLTPQGFDEQFF; DNA: TGTGCCAGCAGCTTAACCCCCCAGGGTTTCGATGAGCAGTTCTTC
size: -; J: TRBJ1-5; V: TRBV6-5; D: TRBD1; CDR3: CASSPDRGVSQPQHF; DNA: TGTGCCAGCAGTCCGGACAGGGGTGTGAGTCAGCCCCAGCATTTT
size: once; J: TRBJ1-4; V: TRBV7-9; D: -; CDR3: CASSPVREKLFF; DNA: TGTGCCAGCAGCCCAGTGAGGGAAAAACTGTTTTTT